These 9 T cell receptor beta chains originate from one sample sequenced in a study of blood T cell repertoires in COVID-19. Sequencing was performed with immunoSEQ multiplex PCR; in TCRdb, only in-frame clones are kept and a portion is missing. Here the sample spans more than 300,000 clones, 70% to 90% being singletons. The specimen sequenced was peripheral blood. These receptors all stem from a man between 18 and 35 years old who had recovered from COVID-19.

V and J are TRBV5-6 and TRBJ2-3; 10 nucleotides align to TRBD1. This CDR3 has 16 residues. Unmatched junction bases numbered 4, after V lost 1 base and J lost 2 bases. Germline V gives CDR1 SGHDT, CDR2 YYEEEE. The CDR3 nucleotides read TGTGCCAGCAGCTTGCTCGGACAGGGGGTCACAGATACGCAGTATTTT. This codes for CASSLLGQGVTDTQYF.

The V call is TRBV4-1, the J call TRBJ2-5, with 10 bases fitting TRBD2. With 4 bases clipped from V and 2 bases from J, the junction kept 4 bases outside the gene matches. There are 15 residues in the CDR3. Germline V lookup: CDR1 MGHRA, CDR2 YSYEKL. The CDR3 sequence is CASSPGTSEQETQYF. The CDR3 DNA follows: TGCGCCAGCAGCCCCGGGACTAGCGAACAAGAGACCCAGTACTTC.

This rearrangement joins TRBV5-4 to TRBJ2-1; 8 bases line up with TRBD2. CDR3 size: 16 residues. In germline, CDR1 is SGHNT, CDR2 YYREEE (reference sequence). After removal of 4 bases from V and 2 bases from J, the junction contained 8 bases not matched to a gene. The CDR3 region is CASSLGSGNTYNEQFF. In DNA form, the CDR3 reads TGTGCCAGCAGCCTCGGTAGCGGGAATACCTACAATGAGCAGTTCTTC.

This clone was found once. The chain has TRBV6-1 and TRBJ1-2; D might be TRBD1 (5 bases). This CDR3 region has 14 residues. Trimming pared 3 bases from V and 4 bases from J, leaving 12 bases between. Germline CDR1 MNHNS, CDR2 SASEGT. This CDR3 is CASSEGPSIYGYTF. CDR3 DNA: TGTGCCAGCAGTGAGGGGCCGTCCATCTATGGCTACACCTTC.

This chain links TRBV5-1 with TRBJ2-3, with D possibly matching TRBD2 (7 bases). The germline gives CDR1 SGHRS, CDR2 YFSETQ. The CDR3 extends over 15 amino acids. Trimming removed 0 bases from V and 5 bases from J, with 13 bases in between. Here the CDR3 reads CASSLGGGGQDTQYF. The DNA for the CDR3 is TGCGCCAGCAGCTTGGGGGGGGGCGGTCAAGATACGCAGTATTTT.

The V call is TRBV10-3, the J call TRBJ2-1, with 8 bases that match TRBD1. CDR3 length: 15 amino acids. Trimming removed 2 bases from V and 8 bases from J; junction bases left unmatched: 8. Germline V gene sequence: CDR1 ENHRY, CDR2 SYGVKD. The CDR3 region is CAISERQGSVDEQFF. CDR3 bases: TGTGCCATCAGTGAGCGACAGGGGAGTGTCGATGAGCAGTTCTTC.

The chain employs TRBV5-1 and TRBJ2-3; 9 bases are shared with TRBD1. This CDR3 comprises 15 residues. V lost 4 bases to trimming and J lost 4 bases; unmatched junction nucleotides: 7. The germline V gene encodes CDR1 SGHRS and CDR2 YFSETQ. CDR3 sequence reads: CASSTGTGRPDTQYF. In DNA form, the CDR3 reads TGCGCCAGCAGCACAGGGACAGGGAGGCCAGATACGCAGTATTTT.

The genes are TRBV5-1 and TRBJ2-1; no clear D gene. Germline CDR1 and CDR2: SGHRS and YFSETQ. The germline V and J ends were trimmed by 4 bases and 0 bases, with 5 bases remaining between them. The CDR3 runs to 13 residues. CDR3 region: CASSLSSYNEQFF. The CDR3 region has the DNA TGCGCCAGCAGCCTAAGCTCCTACAATGAGCAGTTCTTC.

V gene TRBV2 combines with J gene TRBJ2-1, with unresolved D. The CDR3 runs to 11 residues. Trimming cost V 4 bases and J 7 bases, with 5 bases left between them. CDR1 SNHLY and CDR2 FYNNEI come from the germline V gene. CDR3 sequence (DNA): TGTGCCAGCAGTGCGGAGAATGAGCAGTTCTTC. Amino acids: CASSAENEQFF.